The source of this TCR beta chain is a study of blood T cell repertoires in COVID-19 (dated by TCRdb to about 2020). Some background on the complete study: The collaborator samples originated in the United States, Italy and Spain and spanned the acute and convalescent phases of COVID-19. The material from the prospective study consisted of cDNA or gDNA derived from T cells, B-cell-depleted T cells, or PBMCs. Subjects who had been exposed to COVID-19, were actively infected with it, or had recovered from it provided the deeply sampled blood TCRbeta repertoires that made up the dataset. The repertoires were released in a freely available public database intended as a resource for research on the immune response to SARS-CoV-2. Samples were obtained from the ongoing ImmuneRACE study (first 160 participants) and from 950 to 1,500 subjects provided by 6 global collaborators. Nearly every sample came with metadata listing a de-identified subject ID, COVID-19 status, age in years and sex. Where available, HLA class I and class II types were taken from metadata supplied by the sample provider and were not determined by assay-based typing. On the study overall, not on this receptor specifically: The quantity of clinical and demographic metadata differed by source and by participant and was supplied without curation.

The immunoSEQ Assay, a bias-controlled multiplex PCR, was used to amplify TCRbeta CDR3 regions from genomic DNA. On the study's bioinformatics: Within the assay, amplification of reference gene primers was used to estimate how many nucleated cells each sample contained. Sequence reads were collapsed and filtered to measure the absolute abundance of every unique TCRbeta CDR3 rearrangement. For each sample, productive Simpson clonality was calculated as the square root of Simpson's diversity index over productive rearrangements. In TCRdb, the immuneACCESS table is reduced to in-frame sequences with V and J assigned. These tables do not hold every clone; where another copy was compared, an unresolved V gene accounts for under half, and the others remain unexplained. V and J calls and clone size are copied from that table; D and trimming were computed from the DNA. Recorded for this sample are around 150,000 clones; approximately 90% of them occurred a single time. The top ten hold around 3.9% of the sample.

In regard to this clone: Its antigen is not yet known. No much larger clone exists at a distance of one base, and base qualities are not known.

The CDR3 covers 15 residues, taking in both the cysteine and the phenylalanine. The entry retains the CDR3 DNA only, 45 bases that are in frame from base 1. The germline V gene (reference sequence) sets CDR1 to SEHNR and CDR2 to FQNEAQ. Trimming accounts for 3 bases at V and 8 bases at J, while the number of junction bases matched to no gene is 9. Samples from volunteer blood donors who had recovered from COVID-19 were contributed by a second Seattle source. The collaborating institutions used their own protocols to collect whole blood in K2EDTA tubes. For TCRbeta analysis, collaborator samples were shipped as frozen whole blood, as isolated PBMCs, or as DNA extracted from either sample type.

Recombination linked TRBV7-9 to TRBJ1-4, and 7 junctional nucleotides match TRBD1. This receptor was obtained from a woman aged 55-69 years who had recovered from COVID-19. The sequenced sample was peripheral blood. The DNA reads as follows: TGTGCCAGCAGCTTGGCAGAGACAGGGCGGGAAAAACTGTTTTTT. Translated, it reads CASSLAETGREKLFF.